This T cell receptor beta chain is drawn from a study of CD8+CD57+ T cells in acquired aplastic anemia. TCR beta VDJ and CDR3 profiling used genomic DNA as template. TCRdb fed the reads into MiXCR, producing one record per CDR3 protein. The table lists roughly 300,000 distinct CDR3 sequences, about 56% of them singletons, with roughly 8% in the top ten. The length of the CDR3 is 13 residues. Per the germline V gene, CDR1 is SQVTM and CDR2 is ANQGSEA. Trimming pared 4 bases from V and 2 bases from J, leaving 10 bases between. This TCR derives from a human donor with severe aplastic anemia or a healthy control (not recorded which). The chain is built from TRBV29-1 and TRBJ2-3; D gene uncertain. The sequencing sample was made of sorted CD4+, CD8+, or CD8+CD57+ T cells (not recorded which) from PBMCs. The CDR3, as DNA: TGCAGCGTTGGTGGCACGCCCACAGATACGCAGTATTTT. It is translated as CSVGGTPTDTQYF.